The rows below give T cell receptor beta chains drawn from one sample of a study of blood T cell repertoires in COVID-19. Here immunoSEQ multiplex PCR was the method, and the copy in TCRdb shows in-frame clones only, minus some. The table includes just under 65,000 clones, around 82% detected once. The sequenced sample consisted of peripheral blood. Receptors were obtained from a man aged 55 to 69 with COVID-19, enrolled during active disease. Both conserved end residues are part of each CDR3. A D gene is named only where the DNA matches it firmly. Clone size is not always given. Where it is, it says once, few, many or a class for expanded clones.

CDR3: CASSFIQGEQYF; V: TRBV7-9; J: TRBJ2-7; size: NA; D: NA
CDR3: CASSEGQGTDTQYF; V: TRBV10-1; J: TRBJ2-3; size: NA; D: TRBD1
CDR3: CASSLRQGGHNEQFF; V: TRBV27; J: TRBJ2-1; size: NA; D: TRBD1
CDR3: CAARVRGEQYF; V: TRBV27; J: TRBJ2-7; size: few; D: NA
CDR3: CASSQEKRKAFF; V: TRBV3-1/TRBV3-2; J: TRBJ1-1; size: few; D: NA
CDR3: CASSPPRTTHLGSTDTQYF; V: TRBV18; J: TRBJ2-3; size: NA; D: NA
CDR3: CASSPRGLAGVGTDTQYF; V: TRBV7-3; J: TRBJ2-3; size: NA; D: TRBD2
CDR3: CASSERVSSGSNEQFF; V: TRBV4-1; J: TRBJ2-1; size: few; D: TRBD2
CDR3: CASNNRGSYNSPLHF; V: TRBV2; J: TRBJ1-6; size: few; D: TRBD1
CDR3: CASSSEGAPGFYGYTF; V: TRBV28; J: TRBJ1-2; size: NA; D: TRBD1
CDR3: CASSPDIVPEQYF; V: TRBV10-2; J: TRBJ2-7; size: NA; D: NA
CDR3: CARFRPFF; V: TRBV21-1; J: TRBJ1-1; size: few; D: NA
CDR3: CASTKDNSWGYTF; V: TRBV28; J: TRBJ1-2; size: few; D: NA
CDR3: CASRPGQMNTEAFF; V: TRBV28; J: TRBJ1-1; size: NA; D: TRBD1
CDR3: CASSELVSYGYTF; V: TRBV7-9; J: TRBJ1-2; size: few; D: NA
CDR3: CSASRRGTEAFF; V: TRBV20-1; J: TRBJ1-1; size: NA; D: NA
CDR3: CASSFGQNTEAFF; V: TRBV3-1/TRBV3-2; J: TRBJ1-1; size: NA; D: NA
CDR3: CASSGGRGRTYEQYF; V: TRBV10-2; J: TRBJ2-7; size: NA; D: NA
CDR3: CASSGSGQGPKGEGYTF; V: TRBV2; J: TRBJ1-2; size: NA; D: TRBD1
CDR3: CASSFYRTEINEQFF; V: TRBV7-6; J: TRBJ2-1; size: NA; D: NA
CDR3: CASSYRLGGGEKLFF; V: TRBV5-6; J: TRBJ1-4; size: NA; D: NA
CDR3: CASSTGLENQETQYF; V: TRBV7-2; J: TRBJ2-5; size: many; D: TRBD2
CDR3: CAMGGRQMETQYF; V: TRBV5-6; J: TRBJ2-5; size: NA; D: NA
CDR3: CASSPGGIRHEQFF; V: TRBV7-9; J: TRBJ2-1; size: NA; D: NA
CDR3: CASSLEGGNQPQHF; V: TRBV5-1; J: TRBJ1-5; size: NA; D: NA
CDR3: CASSPGTMGYTQYF; V: TRBV11-2; J: TRBJ2-3; size: NA; D: NA
CDR3: CASSIGQGGYGYTF; V: TRBV19; J: TRBJ1-2; size: once; D: NA
CDR3: CASSLETSTNEKLFF; V: TRBV7-9; J: TRBJ1-4; size: NA; D: NA
CDR3: CASRLGTSGSYEQYF; V: TRBV5-1; J: TRBJ2-7; size: NA; D: TRBD2
CDR3: CASRRDTDSYEQYF; V: TRBV9; J: TRBJ2-7; size: NA; D: NA
CDR3: CASSPGHTEAFF; V: TRBV18; J: TRBJ1-1; size: NA; D: NA
CDR3: CASSSAPGMNTEAFF; V: TRBV7-2; J: TRBJ1-1; size: NA; D: NA
CDR3: CASSETSGGSDTQYF; V: TRBV10-1; J: TRBJ2-3; size: NA; D: TRBD2
CDR3: CASCPGGGGELFF; V: TRBV2; J: TRBJ2-2; size: NA; D: NA
CDR3: CASSDSGRSSYEQYF; V: TRBV6-5; J: TRBJ2-7; size: many; D: NA
CDR3: CASSPPGQGSNEQFF; V: TRBV19; J: TRBJ2-1; size: many; D: TRBD1
CDR3: CASSLEATTDTQYF; V: TRBV11-3; J: TRBJ2-3; size: few; D: NA
CDR3: CASRTGGYEQYF; V: TRBV27; J: TRBJ2-7; size: NA; D: TRBD1
CDR3: CASERGDRTGELFF; V: TRBV7-3; J: TRBJ2-2; size: NA; D: NA
CDR3: CASSAAGVQRGETQYF; V: TRBV11-2; J: TRBJ2-5; size: NA; D: NA
CDR3: CAIKGQSRADTQYF; V: TRBV10-3; J: TRBJ2-3; size: few; D: NA
CDR3: CAWSRAQGLRYTF; V: TRBV30; J: TRBJ1-2; size: NA; D: TRBD1
CDR3: CASLPTGSSYNEQFF; V: TRBV14; J: TRBJ2-1; size: NA; D: NA
CDR3: CASSSRGRTGELFF; V: TRBV6-6; J: TRBJ2-2; size: NA; D: NA
CDR3: CASRGSGAPGDTQYF; V: TRBV6-5; J: TRBJ2-3; size: NA; D: TRBD2
CDR3: CASSLQNRGVNEQYF; V: TRBV28; J: TRBJ2-7; size: NA; D: TRBD1
CDR3: CASSFDRDGTEAFF; V: TRBV5-1; J: TRBJ1-1; size: NA; D: TRBD1
CDR3: CASSARLAGGDTQYF; V: TRBV7-2; J: TRBJ2-3; size: NA; D: TRBD2
CDR3: CASSVGQGHTEAFF; V: TRBV9; J: TRBJ1-1; size: few; D: TRBD1
CDR3: CAWSWGADTQYF; V: TRBV30; J: TRBJ2-3; size: NA; D: NA
CDR3: CASSLGGPGANVLTF; V: TRBV6-5; J: TRBJ2-6; size: NA; D: NA
CDR3: CASSYRQTNTEAFF; V: TRBV3-1/TRBV3-2; J: TRBJ1-1; size: NA; D: NA
CDR3: CASSSRQGWEKLFF; V: TRBV6-5; J: TRBJ1-4; size: NA; D: NA
CDR3: CASSPGQAETQYF; V: TRBV5-5; J: TRBJ2-5; size: NA; D: TRBD1
CDR3: CASSERAGVAGELFF; V: TRBV2; J: TRBJ2-2; size: NA; D: NA